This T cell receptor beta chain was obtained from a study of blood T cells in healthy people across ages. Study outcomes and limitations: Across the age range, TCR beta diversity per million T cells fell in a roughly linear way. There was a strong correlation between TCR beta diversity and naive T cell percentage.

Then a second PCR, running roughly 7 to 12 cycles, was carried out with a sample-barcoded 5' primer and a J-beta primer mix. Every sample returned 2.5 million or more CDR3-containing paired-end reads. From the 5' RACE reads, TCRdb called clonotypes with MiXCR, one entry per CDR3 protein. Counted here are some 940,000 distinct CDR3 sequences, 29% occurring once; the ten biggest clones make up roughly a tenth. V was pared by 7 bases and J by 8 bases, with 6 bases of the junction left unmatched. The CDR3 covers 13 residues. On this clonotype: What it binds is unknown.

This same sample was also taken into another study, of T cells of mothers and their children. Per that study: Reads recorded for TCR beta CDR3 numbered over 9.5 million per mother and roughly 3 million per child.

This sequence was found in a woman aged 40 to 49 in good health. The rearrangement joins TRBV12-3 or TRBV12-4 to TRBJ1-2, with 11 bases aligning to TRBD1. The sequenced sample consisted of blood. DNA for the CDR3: TGTGCCAGCACTAAGGGACAGGGGGGGGGCTACACCTTC. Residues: CASTKGQGGGYTF.